This T cell receptor beta chain was documented in a study of shared clonotypes between healthy human individuals. CDR1 and CDR2 (germline): KGHSH, LQKENI. CDR3 length equals 14 residues. V gave up 4 bases and J gave up 4 bases, with 11 bases separating them. This table comes from immunoSEQ multiplex PCR, and its TCRdb copy is limited to in-frame clones, with some not included. The sample gives 2,500,000 or so clones, approximately 92% of which show up once; roughly 0.14% is in the top ten. The rearrangement uses TRBV18 and TRBJ1-5; no firm D call. The receptor's source is a man aged 18 to 29 in good health. The sequenced material came from naive CD4+ T cells sorted from blood. Subset in this sample: CD45RA+ positively selected. In DNA, the CDR3 is TGTGCCAGCTCACTCATGGAGGAGAATCAGCCCCAGCATTTT. Its protein product is CASSLMEENQPQHF. Full variable domain (remainder filled in from reference TRBV18 and TRBJ1-5): NAGVMQNPRHLVRRRGQEARLRCSPMKGHSHVYWYRQLPEEGLKFMVYLQKENIIDESGMPKERFSAEFPKEGPSILRIQQVVRGDSAAYFCASSLMEENQPQHFGDGTRLSIL.